This T cell receptor (beta chain) appears in the sequencing data of a study of blood T cell repertoires in acute mononucleosis (dated by TCRdb to 2020 to 2021). About the study as a whole: Convalescent samples were collected 5 to 8 months after the acute presentation, representing the memory response. The mean EBV load in blood was approximately 4 log10 genome copies per million B cells during acute infection, compared with 2.5 to 3 at convalescence.

Total RNA from at least 8,000 sorted tetramer+ CD8 T cells was reverse transcribed into cDNA for TCR profiling. PCR with primers that anneal to V and J regions amplified CDR3 regions and added unique molecular identifiers to track templates. The immunoSEQ platform, including its sequencing and error-correction standards, was used to profile TCRalpha and TCRbeta chains. On the authors' methods: Clonal copy numbers were corrected for sequencing and PCR errors, and CDR3s were defined according to IMGT conventions. Analysis was restricted to productive rearrangements and performed with immunoSEQ Analyzer versions 2.0 and 3.0, while gene-pairing frequencies underwent further processing in Microsoft Excel. Circos plots were used to display V-J pairings, and MEME together with a custom motifSearch program was used to find CDR3 motifs. The probability of generation of TCR sequences was calculated using the OLGA algorithm. Clonotypes seen at both visits were called persistent; those seen only acutely were nonpersistent; those seen only at convalescence were de novo. An amino acid clonotype used by more than one donor was defined as a public TCR. In TCRdb, the immuneACCESS table is reduced to in-frame sequences with V and J assigned. These tables do not hold every clone; where another copy was compared, an unresolved V gene accounts for under half, and the others remain unexplained. The V and J calls and clone size are taken from that table; D and trimming were inferred from the DNA. In all, the sample holds 1,500 to 2,000 clones, and around 21% of those were seen once. Clones ranked in the top ten supply around 29% of the sample.

The CDR3 goes from the cysteine to the phenylalanine over 13 residues. The CDR3 DNA has 39 bases and is translated from base 1. CDR1 and CDR2 are read off the germline V gene as ENHRY and SYGVKD. This clone was counted many times. Sequence at one end of the junction differs from germline and may be a read error. Summary of the overall study and its limitations: The low acute-to-convalescent clonotype overlap might be partly explained by sampling error, because only a fraction of each donor's blood was analyzed. Just around 8.3% of the unique acute clonotypes remained in convalescence, but these persisting clonotypes accounted for most of the response, and new, diverse de novo clonotypes seemingly replaced the other acute clonotypes. In TCR repertoire selection for BRLF1 (YVL-BR), TCRalpha CDR3 motifs had a dominant role, while TCRbeta had a minimal role. The cohort comprised only three donors, so group averages rested on very few individuals.

Interpreted using the paper, the time point label stands for: convalescence about 6 months (5-8 months) after acute presentation (visit 7). CD8 T cell responses to two immunodominant EBV epitopes, BRLF1 109 (YVL-BR) and BMLF1 280 (GLC-BM), were tracked in the study over primary infection. Primary EBV infection was indicated by a positive serum heterophile antibody test and EBV viral capsid antigen-specific IgM. Total CD8 T cells were first enriched from PBMCs by magnetic positive selection (MACS). A FACSAria III was used to sort live CD3+ CD8+ tetramer+ cells to a purity above 95%. Cell sorting used a PE-conjugated tetramer carrying the BRLF1 109-117 peptide. Directly ex vivo after tetramer sorting, the TCR repertoires of EBV epitope-specific CD8 T cells were deep-sequenced at acute infection and at convalescence. Donors were a few people aged about 18 to 29 with clinical acute infectious mononucleosis and laboratory evidence of primary EBV infection. Heparinized peripheral blood was drawn at clinical presentation with mononucleosis symptoms and again about 6 months later. PBMCs were isolated by Ficoll-Paque density gradient centrifugation.

The chain links TRBV10-3 with TRBJ2-7, with TRBD1 tentatively as D gene (5 bases match). Sequenced here: EBV YVL epitope tetramer+ CD8+ T cells sorted from PBMCs, sampled during convalescence from infectious mononucleosis. The sample's cell subset or site, from its label and the paper: CD8 T cells binding a tetramer with EBV BRLF1 109-117 peptide (YVL-BR). This TCR was recovered from a woman aged 18-35 years with infectious mononucleosis caused by EBV. The sequence in DNA is TGTGCCAGCAGTTACCAGGGTTCCTACGAGCAGTACTTC. This translates into CASSYQGSYEQYF.